There are many counts of the clone carrying this TCR beta chain. Germline CDR1 is MDHEN and CDR2 is SYDVKM. V shed 6 bases and J 2 bases; nucleotides not matched to a gene: 6. The CDR3 is 15 residues long. The sample is drawn from a study of shared clonotypes between healthy human individuals. Adult donors, all healthy and HIV-negative, had no recent acute infections or vaccinations. Samples underwent the assay at deep level. Sequenced by immunoSEQ multiplex PCR; TCRdb stores in-frame clones only, minus some. Altogether approximately 720,000 clones are present, 72% being singletons, with the ten largest covering around 2%.

The origin of this receptor is a woman in her thirties in good health. The sequenced material came from memory CD4+ T cells sorted from blood. Subset indicated: CD45RA-negative fraction. This sequence joins TRBV28 and TRBJ2-7; 11 positions agree with TRBD2. The CDR3 region has the DNA TGTGCCAGCAGGACTAGCGGGACCATAACCTACGAGCAGTACTTC. Amino acid sequence: CASRTSGTITYEQYF.